This entry describes one T cell receptor (beta chain). This clonotype was recorded at least ten times. This clone's antigen is unknown. Per-base quality was not reported, and no clone a single base away is much larger than it. The 39 donors, aged about 6 to 90 years, were systemically healthy Caucasian individuals from Russia. Around 9.9 milliliters of peripheral blood were collected from each donor into EDTA-treated Vacutainer tubes. Ficoll-Paque density-gradient centrifugation was used to isolate PBMCs, with at least 6 million obtained per sample. Total RNA, at least 5 micrograms per sample, was extracted from PBMCs with Trizol reagent. For every donor, an aliquot of PBMCs went through flow cytometry to measure the percentages of naive CD45RAhigh/CD27high T cells. This entry is derived from a study of blood T cells in healthy people across ages (dated by TCRdb to the mid-2010s). About the study as a whole: In model experiments, template switching captured roughly one uniquely barcoded TCR beta cDNA molecule for every two T cells. Using deep sequencing normalized with unique cDNA molecular identifiers, the study measured how TCR beta repertoire diversity changes with age. The donors were divided into four age groups: young (average approximately 17 years), middle-aged (over 35), aged (approximately 62) and long-lived (about 80). Donors of different ages were randomly distributed across sequencing lanes to avoid experimental bias. For two donors (one aged 18 to 29 and one aged 80 or older), the study analyzed two additional independent replicas of 1 million unique cDNA reads from the same blood draw. Summary of the overall study and its limitations: Estimates of total diversity based on one million sequenced T cells were considered lower bounds and underestimates. A strong correlation was found between observed TCR beta diversity and the percentage of naive T cells measured by flow cytometry. Observed TCR beta diversity per million T cells fell roughly linearly with age, and a significant reduction was already apparent by age around 40. Compared with the aged group, the long-lived group had more naive CD4+ T cells, fewer expanded clones and increased TCR diversity, suggesting age selection. Donor CMV infection status was unknown, potentially confounding age-related changes in expanded clonotypes. Conclusive comparison of naive and antigen-experienced compartments was prevented by the profiling of bulk unsorted PBMCs.

Libraries were built with 5' RACE. TCRdb records Illumina HiSeq 2500 as the sequencer. The second PCR ran for roughly 7 to 11 cycles and used a J-beta primer mix along with a sample-barcoded 5' primer. A template-switch 5' adaptor carrying 12 random nucleotides introduced a unique molecular identifier onto each TCR beta cDNA molecule. Each sample yielded at least 3 million CDR3-containing paired-end reads. First-strand cDNA was synthesized from all RNA with the Mint cDNA synthesis kit, primed by a TRBC-specific oligonucleotide. Following uracil-DNA glycosylase treatment, all cDNA underwent a first 18-cycle PCR with the universal primers M1SS and BC2_uni_R. The authors' analysis ran thus. Each sample was normalized by randomly selecting 1 million high-quality reads, each carrying a distinct molecular identifier. Instead of being binned into consensus sequences, reads that shared molecular identifiers were thrown out. MiTCR, set to a Q25 quality threshold and the strictest error-elimination algorithm, was used for CDR3 identification, clonotype clustering and error correction. Lower-bound total TCR beta diversity was estimated with a nonparametric unseen species model using Euler transformation. The public reads were quality trimmed at Q25 with fastp and then assembled into clones with MiXCR by TCRdb, keeping productive beta chains. For every CDR3 protein sequence, its rows merge into one entry that carries the most common genes and DNA. TCRdb's processing, not the authors', yielded these V and J calls. Recorded for this sample are around 1,700,000 distinct CDR3 sequences; over 25% of them occurred a single time. About 7.7% of the sample lies in the top ten.

The origin of this receptor is a woman between 25 and 40 years old in good health. The sample comprised blood.

The DNA sequence is as follows: TGCAGCGGAAGGACCGGCCCCGGGACCCAGTACTTC. The translation is CSGRTGPGTQYF. In this chain, TRBV29-1 is recombined with TRBJ2-5; confidence is insufficient to name the D gene. The germline V gene supplies CDR1 SQVTM and CDR2 ANQGSEA. Trimming removed 7 bases from V and 7 bases from J, leaving 16 bases between the germline ends. The CDR3 goes from the cysteine to the phenylalanine over 12 residues. The kept DNA is CDR3 alone, 36 bases in frame from the first base.